What follows is one T cell receptor (beta chain) and its context. This sample is part of a study of blood T cell repertoires in COVID-19. Study-level background: Donors in the United States, Italy and Spain gave samples during acute or convalescent COVID-19.

This CDR3 contains 15 residues. From germline, CDR1 is WNHNN and CDR2 SYGVQD (reference sequence). The V and J ends lost 7 bases and 4 bases respectively, with 19 bases between them. Data came from immunoSEQ multiplex PCR; TCRdb stores just in-frame clones and leaves some out. The sample consists of about 200,000 clones, over 80% of them appearing once. Followed over time, Seattle patients had been enrolled while infection was active. The sequence came from a man between 60 and 75 years old with COVID-19, enrolled during active disease. The sequencing sample was made of peripheral blood. The chain couples TRBV10-1 to TRBJ1-2; possible D gene TRBD1, 6 bases. CDR3: CASKQGSDGSYGYTF. CDR3 DNA sequence: TGCGCCAGCAAGCAGGGGTCTGACGGCTCCTATGGCTACACCTTC.